This record looks at one T cell receptor (beta chain) sequence and its context. The antigen remains undetermined. cDNA serving as the sequencing template came from extracted, reverse transcribed RNA. Profiling relied on immunoSEQ multiplex PCR, and the TCRdb table lists in-frame clones only, not all of them. The data contain fewer than 250,000 clones, roughly two fifths of them singletons. This sample is drawn from a study of CD8+ T cells in alopecia areata. Overall study: Treated patients swallowed 5 to 10 mg of oral tofacitinib twice daily. The duration of tofacitinib was 6 to 18 months, with 6 months off drug afterward.

The treatment: oral pan-JAK inhibitor, 5-10 mg twice daily. It was from alopecia areata patients that lesional scalp punch biopsies and peripheral blood were collected. General study results and limits: Scalp clonality decreased significantly with tofacitinib, and so did expanded CD8+ clones among the top 100.

The V end was cut by 3 bases, the J end by 6 bases, with 12 bases between. CDR3 length: 14 residues. Germline V CDR1 and CDR2: MNHEY, SVGAGI. The sample consisted of CD4+ T cells sorted from blood, taken at roughly week 30, from a patient treated with tofacitinib. The chain couples TRBV6-5 to TRBJ2-1; TRBD1 is a possible D gene (5 bases). This clonotype originated in a human donor with alopecia areata. CDR3 coding DNA: TGTGCCAGCAGTTATTCGACAGCTACCAATGAGCAGTTCTTC. It specifies CASSYSTATNEQFF.